This T cell receptor (beta chain) derives from a study of vaccination and CD4 T cells after COVID-19. Points on this clonotype: Its antigen is as yet unknown.

Noted treatment: roughly ten-day PBMC culture with coronavirus spike peptide pools or control peptides (ViraFEST assay). Scientists ran DNA taken from cultured CD4+ T cells through the Oncomine TCR Beta short-read assay for sequencing. TCRdb used MiXCR to reprocess the PCR reads, holding one entry per CDR3 protein. The table includes more than 10,000 distinct CDR3 sequences, about 43% detected once. CDR3 length equals 13 residues. The germline V gene has CDR1 MNHNS and CDR2 SASEGT. With 7 bases removed from V and 6 bases from J, the gap between germline ends came to 13 bases. Sequenced input: CD4+ T cells from blood, cultured in vitro. The rearrangement joins TRBV6-1 to TRBJ1-5, with D tentatively TRBD1 (5 bases). This clonotype originated in a human donor who had recovered from COVID-19. The DNA for the CDR3 is TGTGCCAGCATCCAGGGTCGTGGTCAGCCCCAGCATTTT. It translates to CASIQGRGQPQHF.